The clone carrying this T cell receptor (beta chain) appeared many times. The germline gives CDR1 DFQATT, CDR2 SNEGSKA (reference sequence). The CDR3 is 12 residues long. V shed 6 bases and J 1 base; nucleotides not matched to a gene: 1. This entry belongs to a study of blood T cells in healthy people across ages. Alongside a J-beta primer mix, a sample-barcoded 5' primer served in a second PCR lasting about 7 to 11 cycles. MiXCR, applied by TCRdb to the 5' RACE reads, yields one record per CDR3 protein. The data hold roughly 1,800,000 distinct CDR3 sequences, with approximately 50% observed a single time.

The gene calls are TRBV20-1 and TRBJ2-5; 8 bases align to TRBD2. The source is a woman in her forties in good health. Sample: blood. In DNA, the CDR3 is TGCAGTGCCCGGGGGGGCCAAGAGACCCAGTACTTC. Translation: CSARGGQETQYF.